Listed here are 20 T cell receptor beta chains from one sample, sequenced in a study of spatial heterogeneity in lung cancer. TCRdb reprocessed the 5' RACE reads with MiXCR, giving one entry per CDR3 protein. The sample lists 70,000 to 90,000 distinct CDR3 sequences, 10% to 15% occurring once. Time point denoted: sample taken at primary tumor resection. From tumor, nontumor lung or frozen PBMC, whole RNA was taken unsorted for sequencing. This specimen consisted of PBMCs, obtained at surgery. The receptors shown here come from a male donor with early-stage non-small cell lung cancer.

J is TRBJ2-3 and V is TRBV10-3; the match to TRBD1 covers 7 bases. This CDR3 region has 17 residues. The germline CDR1 and CDR2 sequences are ENHRY and SYGVKD. J lost 2 bases, V lost 0 bases, and 8 bases had no gene match. The CDR3 DNA sequence: TGTGCCATCAGTGAGTCGTACGGGACAGCGAACACAGATACGCAGTATTTT. Translated: CAISESYGTANTDTQYF.

This clonotype was seen only a few times. The chain employs TRBV3-1 and TRBJ2-7, with D possibly being TRBD1 (5 bases). This CDR3 region has 15 residues. The germline CDR1 and CDR2 sequences are LGHDT and YNNKEL (reference sequence). The V end lost 2 bases, the J end lost 5 bases, and 16 bases lay between the germline ends. The CDR3 DNA reads as TGTGCCAGCAGCCAACCCGGACACGGGTCGCACGAGCAGTACTTC. Translation gives CASSQPGHGSHEQYF.

The chain recombines TRBV3-1 with TRBJ2-7; TRBD2 agrees at 9 bases. In germline, CDR1 is LGHDT, CDR2 YNNKEL (reference sequence). CDR3 length: 15 residues. V was clipped by 4 bases and J by 0 bases; unmatched bases: 4. The chain's CDR3 is CASSPGLASSYEQYF. CDR3 sequence (DNA): TGTGCCAGCAGCCCTGGACTAGCGAGCTCCTACGAGCAGTACTTC.

This clonotype was counted at least ten times. This rearrangement joins TRBV10-1 to TRBJ2-2; D gene ambiguous. The CDR3 is 15 amino acids. V lost 0 bases and J 0 bases, leaving 5 bases between the germline ends. CDR1 and CDR2 (germline): WNHNN, SYGVQD (reference sequence). The CDR3 DNA reads as TGCGCCAGCAGTGAGTCGAGATCGAACACCGGGGAGCTGTTTTTT. The encoded protein is CASSESRSNTGELFF.

This clonotype was counted ten times or more. The chain combines TRBV4-2 with TRBJ2-7, with D maybe TRBD1 (5 bases). V was shortened by 4 bases and J by 0 bases, with 16 bases between the two germline ends. The germline gives CDR1 LGHNA, CDR2 YNFKEQ. The CDR3 consists of 16 residues. The CDR3 DNA reads as TGTGCCAGCAGCCGTGGAACAGGCGAACTCTCCTACGAGCAGTACTTC. Translated, it gives CASSRGTGELSYEQYF.

This clonotype was observed many times. The J gene is TRBJ1-5, the V gene TRBV6-5; 8 bases map to TRBD1. Germline loops: CDR1 MNHEY, CDR2 SVGAGI. Losses at the gene ends were 9 bases for V and 1 base for J; bases not matched to a gene: 5. The CDR3 length is 14 residues. CDR3 sequence (DNA): TGTGCCAGTGCGACAGGGGTGAGCAATCAGCCCCAGCATTTT. It is translated as CASATGVSNQPQHF.

This clonotype was counted at least ten times. This chain joins TRBV9 and TRBJ2-1; 14 nucleotides line up with TRBD2. V gave up 3 bases and J gave up 6 bases; unmatched junction bases: 2. CDR1 and CDR2 (germline): SGDLS, YYNGEE. This CDR3 has 15 amino acids. In DNA, the CDR3 is TGTGCCAGCAGCGCGGGACTAGCGGGAGTCAATGAGCAGTTCTTC. It translates to CASSAGLAGVNEQFF. Filled out from reference TRBV9 and TRBJ2-1, the complete variable domain reads DSGVTQTPKHLITATGQRVTLRCSPRSGDLSVYWYQQSLDQGLQFLIQYYNGEERAKGNILERFSAQQFPDLHSELNLSSLELGDSALYFCASSAGLAGVNEQFFGPGTRLTVL.

This clonotype was counted only a few times. This chain uses TRBV29-1 with TRBJ1-1; TRBD1 might be the D (5 bases). V lost 4 bases and J 4 bases, leaving 16 bases between the germline ends. CDR1 SQVTM and CDR2 ANQGSEA come from the germline V gene. This CDR3 region has 14 residues. In nucleotides, the CDR3 is TGCAGCGTTGTTGGTGTCGGGGGAGGCACTGAAGCTTTCTTT. This gives the protein CSVVGVGGGTEAFF.

The chain has TRBV20-1 and TRBJ2-7, with D perhaps TRBD1 or TRBD2 (5 bases each). Germline values: CDR1 DFQATT, CDR2 SNEGSKA (reference sequence). V was pared by 3 bases and J by 0 bases, with 15 bases between. The CDR3 loop spans 15 amino acids. The CDR3 is CSARGTFGASYEQYF. The CDR3 DNA follows: TGCAGTGCTAGGGGGACCTTCGGGGCCTCCTACGAGCAGTACTTC.

This clonotype appeared a few times. This rearrangement joins TRBV25-1 to TRBJ2-3; 12 positions match TRBD2. Germline lookup yields CDR1 MGHDK and CDR2 SYGVNS. V lost 6 bases and J lost 5; bases outside the gene matches: 6. The CDR3 contains 15 residues. The CDR3 DNA sequence: TGTGCCAGCAGCTTAGGGGGACTAGCGGGAGATACGCAGTATTTT. Protein sequence: CASSLGGLAGDTQYF.

This clonotype was recorded a few times. The rearrangement joins TRBV29-1 to TRBJ2-7; D is ambiguous. V shed 5 bases and J shed 9 bases, with 11 bases lying between them. Germline-derived CDR1 and CDR2 are SQVTM and ANQGSEA. This CDR3 has 10 residues. Here the CDR3 DNA reads TGCAGCGTTTGGTCCGACGGGCAGTACTTC. Protein: CSVWSDGQYF.

The CDR3 DNA reads as TGTGCCAGTAGTGCCCGAGCGGGGACTACCTACGAGCAGTACTTC. Translating it yields CASSARAGTTYEQYF. The chain combines TRBV19 with TRBJ2-7; TRBD2 aligns across 7 bases. Trimming took 5 bases from V and 2 from J; bases not matched to a gene: 9. The CDR3 loop spans 15 amino acids. Germline V gene lookup returns CDR1 LNHDA and CDR2 SQIVND (reference sequence). The whole variable domain, remainder taken from reference TRBV19 and TRBJ2-7, is DGGITQSPKYLFRKEGQNVTLSCEQNLNHDAMYWYRQDPGQGLRLIYYSQIVNDFQKGDIAEGYSVSREKKESFPLTVTSAQKNPTAFYLCASSARAGTTYEQYFGPGTRLTVT.

V usage is TRBV7-9 and J usage is TRBJ1-1; TRBD1 aligns across 7 bases. The CDR3 runs 14 residues. The germline CDR1 and CDR2 sequences are SEHNR and FQNEAQ (reference sequence). Trimming cost V 8 bases and J 7 bases; bases outside gene matches: 13. CDR3 bases: TGTGCCAGCCATCCCTGGACAGGAGGGCATGAAGCTTTCTTT. It is translated as CASHPWTGGHEAFF.

The chain combines TRBV5-1 with TRBJ2-7; 7 positions match TRBD1. The CDR3 has 16 residues. Germline CDR1 SGHRS, CDR2 YFSETQ. The trim removed 3 bases at V and 2 bases at J, leaving 11 bases unmatched. CDR3 loop: CASSSPYRGKTYEQYF. CDR3 nucleotide sequence: TGCGCCAGCAGCTCCCCGTACAGGGGTAAAACCTACGAGCAGTACTTC.

The chain is built from TRBV19 and TRBJ2-2; unclear D gene. Per the germline V gene, CDR1 is LNHDA and CDR2 is SQIVND (reference sequence). This CDR3 is built from 14 residues. Trimming took off 3 bases at V and 7 bases at J, with 12 bases between the two ends. This CDR3 is CASSIQRSGGELFF. CDR3 nucleotides: TGTGCCAGTAGTATCCAGCGAAGTGGCGGGGAGCTGTTTTTT.

V is TRBV18 and J is TRBJ2-4; no firm D call. Germline V gene data show CDR1 as KGHSH and CDR2 as LQKENI. The CDR3 is 13 residues long. Trimming shortened V by 3 bases and J by 8 bases, and 11 bases separated the two germline ends. The CDR3 DNA is TGTGCCAGCTCACCTACGGGCTGGGACATTCAGTACTTC. Translated, it gives CASSPTGWDIQYF. Drawing the rest from reference TRBV18 and TRBJ2-4, the complete variable domain is NAGVMQNPRHLVRRRGQEARLRCSPMKGHSHVYWYRQLPEEGLKFMVYLQKENIIDESGMPKERFSAEFPKEGPSILRIQQVVRGDSAAYFCASSPTGWDIQYFGAGTRLSVL.

The chain combines TRBV7-9 with TRBJ2-1; a weak D match, TRBD2 (5 bases). The V gene lost 0 bases and the J gene lost 5 bases, with 14 bases spanning the gap. CDR1 and CDR2 (germline): SEHNR, FQNEAQ (reference sequence). The CDR3 has 16 residues. Here the CDR3 reads CASSLALAGTHNEQFF. CDR3 nucleotides: TGTGCCAGCAGCTTAGCGCTGGCGGGTACCCACAATGAGCAGTTCTTC.

The rearrangement links TRBV19 to TRBJ2-6; 9 bases match TRBD1. CDR3 size: 17 residues. The V gene end was trimmed by 1 base and the J gene end by 3 bases; junction bases not matched to a gene: 4. CDR1 is LNHDA and CDR2 is SQIVND in the germline V gene (reference sequence). This CDR3 is CASSIGGTGFGANVLTF. The CDR3 nucleotides read TGTGCCAGTAGTATAGGCGGGACAGGGTTTGGGGCCAACGTCCTGACTTTC.

This clonotype has a count of ten or more. This chain uses TRBV27 with TRBJ2-7, with a tentative D call TRBD2 (6 bases). In germline, CDR1 is MNHEY, CDR2 SMNVEV (reference sequence). The V end lost 6 bases, the J end lost 3 bases, and 9 bases lay between the germline ends. This CDR3 has 12 residues. The CDR3 nucleotides are TGTGCCAGCAGCCCGGAGGGCTACGAGCAGTACTTC. Translating it yields CASSPEGYEQYF.

The V and J genes are TRBV5-1 and TRBJ2-1; TRBD2 matches 7 bases. V gave up 3 bases and J gave up 8 bases; unmatched junction bases: 14. The CDR3 runs 16 residues. Germline CDR1 SGHRS, CDR2 YFSETQ. The CDR3 spells CASSSQMGGALDEQFF. CDR3 bases: TGCGCCAGCAGCTCCCAAATGGGAGGGGCCCTCGATGAGCAGTTCTTC.